These 16 T cell receptor beta chains share one sample of origin, sequenced in a study of graft-versus-host responses after intestinal transplantation. Here immunoSEQ multiplex PCR was the method, and the copy in TCRdb shows in-frame clones only, minus some. The sample lists around 76,000 clones, 85% to 95% occurring once. These TCRs are of unknown antigen specificity. The specimen comprised unstimulated CD8+ T cells sorted from spleen or lymph node cells, sampled before intestinal transplant. The receptors were sampled from a human donor who received an intestinal transplant.

The V call is TRBV29-1, the J call TRBJ2-7, with D possibly being TRBD1 (6 bases). Trimming removed 3 bases from V and 4 bases from J, with 16 bases in between. The CDR3 spans 14 residues. The germline gives CDR1 SQVTM, CDR2 ANQGSEA. The CDR3 nucleotides read TGCAGCGTTGACCCCACAGGGAACCTTTACGAGCAGTACTTC. Amino acids: CSVDPTGNLYEQYF.

V usage is TRBV13 and J usage is TRBJ2-7; unclear D gene. Germline CDR1 and CDR2: PRHDT and FYEKMQ (reference sequence). The ends were cut back, 2 bases at V and 2 bases at J, with 13 bases in the middle. The CDR3 is 15 amino acids. CDR3 bases: TGTGCCAGCAGCTTACGGGCAGAAATTGCCTACGAGCAGTACTTC. Protein product: CASSLRAEIAYEQYF. Variable domain in full (rest from reference TRBV13 and TRBJ2-7): AAGVIQSPRHLIKEKRETATLKCYPIPRHDTVYWYQQGPGQDPQFLISFYEKMQSDKGSIPDRFSAQQFSDYHSELNMSSLELGDSALYFCASSLRAEIAYEQYFGPGTRLTVT.

The chain uses TRBV9 and TRBJ2-1; 7 positions agree with TRBD1. The CDR3 totals 16 residues. Germline CDR1 reads SGDLS; CDR2 reads YYNGEE. V lost 2 bases to trimming and J lost 7 bases; unmatched junction nucleotides: 12. CDR3 sequence: CASSVFQTGWGNEQFF. For the CDR3, the DNA is TGTGCCAGCAGCGTTTTTCAGACAGGGTGGGGAAATGAGCAGTTCTTC.

This chain links TRBV9 with TRBJ1-4, with no clear D. Trimming cost V 3 bases and J 4 bases, with 4 bases left between them. The CDR3 extends over 12 amino acids. Germline assignment: CDR1 SGDLS and CDR2 YYNGEE. The CDR3 is CASSDDNEKLFF. As DNA, the CDR3 is TGTGCCAGCAGCGACGATAATGAAAAACTGTTTTTT.

This sequence joins TRBV27 and TRBJ1-4; D unresolved. The germline gives CDR1 MNHEY, CDR2 SMNVEV (reference sequence). The germline V and J ends were trimmed by 6 bases and 2 bases, with 10 bases remaining between them. The CDR3 is 14 residues long. CDR3 DNA sequence: TGTGCCAGCAGCTTGTTGGAGACTAATGAAAAACTGTTTTTT. It translates to CASSLLETNEKLFF. Complete variable domain (other parts from reference TRBV27 and TRBJ1-4): EAQVTQNPRYLITVTGKKLTVTCSQNMNHEYMSWYRQDPGLGLRQIYYSMNVEVTDKGDVPEGYKVSRKEKRNFPLILESPSPNQTSLYFCASSLLETNEKLFFGSGTQLSVL.

V is TRBV2 and J is TRBJ2-7, with no clear D. From germline, CDR1 is SNHLY and CDR2 FYNNEI. The CDR3 is 16 amino acids. V was cut by 2 bases and J by 5 bases, with 19 bases left in between. CDR3 in DNA: TGTGCCAGCAGTGAATACGACCACCCGGCTTCGGACGAGCAGTACTTC. This sequence encodes CASSEYDHPASDEQYF.

The gene calls are TRBV28 and TRBJ2-2; 10 bases map to TRBD2. Losses at the gene ends were 4 bases for V and 8 bases for J; bases not matched to a gene: 13. Germline V gene lookup returns CDR1 MDHEN and CDR2 SYDVKM. The CDR3 contains 17 residues. In DNA form, the CDR3 reads TGTGCCAGCAGTTCGGTAGCGGGAGGAAGGATTAATGGGGAGCTGTTTTTT. Amino acid sequence: CASSSVAGGRINGELFF. Looking up the rest from reference TRBV28 and TRBJ2-2 gives the full variable domain: DVKVTQSSRYLVKRTGEKVFLECVQDMDHENMFWYRQDPGLGLRLIYFSYDVKMKEKGDIPEGYSVSREKKERFSLILESASTNQTSMYLCASSSVAGGRINGELFFGEGSRLTVL.

The CDR3 nucleotides are TGCGCCAGCAGCTTATCATCAGGGGTGAACACTGAAGCTTTCTTT. Translation gives CASSLSSGVNTEAFF. The chain has TRBV5-1 and TRBJ1-1; tentatively, D is TRBD1 (6 bases). The V and J ends lost 2 bases and 0 bases respectively, with 11 bases between them. This CDR3 is built from 15 residues. CDR1 and CDR2 (germline): SGHRS, YFSETQ.

The V and J genes are TRBV9 and TRBJ2-2, with D perhaps TRBD1 or TRBD2 (5 bases each). CDR1 is SGDLS and CDR2 is YYNGEE in the germline V gene. V lost 0 bases and J lost 5, with 14 bases in between. The CDR3 is 16 amino acids. The CDR3 DNA reads as TGTGCCAGCAGCGTAGTCCGGGGCATAAGGACCGGGGAGCTGTTTTTT. It translates to CASSVVRGIRTGELFF. The entire variable domain, with the rest obtained from reference TRBV9 and TRBJ2-2, is as follows: DSGVTQTPKHLITATGQRVTLRCSPRSGDLSVYWYQQSLDQGLQFLIQYYNGEERAKGNILERFSAQQFPDLHSELNLSSLELGDSALYFCASSVVRGIRTGELFFGEGSRLTVL.

This clone was picked up one time. The chain links TRBV12-5 to TRBJ2-1; weak D call: TRBD2 (6 bases). CDR1 and CDR2 from the germline V gene are LGHNT and FRNRAP. The ends were cut back, 5 bases at V and 4 bases at J, with 12 bases in the middle. The CDR3 extends over 14 amino acids. CDR3 residues: CASGPHGRYNEQFF. The CDR3 region has the DNA TGTGCTAGTGGTCCCCATGGGAGGTACAATGAGCAGTTCTTC.

This rearrangement joins TRBV25-1 to TRBJ1-4; D is unresolved. Trimming took off 0 bases at V and 7 bases at J, with 12 bases between the two ends. The germline gives CDR1 MGHDK, CDR2 SYGVNS. This CDR3 has 15 residues. CDR3 in amino acids: CASSEYNRAGEKLFF. DNA of the CDR3: TGTGCCAGCAGTGAATATAATCGGGCAGGTGAAAAACTGTTTTTT.

This chain joins TRBV7-9 and TRBJ2-1; 7 bases fit TRBD2. Germline trimming cut 2 bases from V and 6 bases from J; bases unmatched to any gene: 4. CDR1 is SEHNR, CDR2 FQNEAQ, per germline (reference sequence). The CDR3 is 14 amino acids. CDR3 DNA: TGTGCCAGCAGCTTAAGCGGGACGGGCAATGAGCAGTTCTTC. It encodes CASSLSGTGNEQFF.

The V and J genes are TRBV5-4 and TRBJ1-2, with TRBD1 matching over 7 bases. V gave up 3 bases and J gave up 1 base; unmatched junction bases: 6. This CDR3 spans 15 amino acids. The germline CDR1 and CDR2 sequences are SGHNT and YYREEE (reference sequence). The CDR3 bases are TGTGCCAGCAGCTGGGGACAGTTGATTAACTATGGCTACACCTTC. Its protein product is CASSWGQLINYGYTF.

V gene TRBV5-5 combines with J gene TRBJ2-7, with D possibly matching TRBD1 (9 bases). Trimming stripped 2 bases from V and 6 bases from J, with 27 bases between. The length of the CDR3 is 18 residues. Per the germline V gene, CDR1 is SGHKS and CDR2 is YYEKEE (reference sequence). As DNA, the CDR3 is TGTGCCAGCAGCTTAACCAACAGGGGGCGGACTAGCTGGCGCGAGCAGTACTTC. The encoded protein is CASSLTNRGRTSWREQYF.

The chain uses TRBV6-6 and TRBJ2-7; D may be TRBD1 or TRBD2 (5 bases each). There are 15 residues in the CDR3. V was clipped by 0 bases and J by 5 bases, with 14 bases between them. Germline V gives CDR1 MNHNY, CDR2 SVGAGI (reference sequence). The CDR3 protein is CASSYSKGEFDEQYF. The CDR3, as DNA: TGTGCCAGCAGTTACTCGAAAGGGGAGTTTGACGAGCAGTACTTC.

This clone was seen a handful of times. The V gene is TRBV10-3, the J gene TRBJ1-1; D unresolved. Between the trimmed V and J ends, which lost 0 bases and 3 bases, there was a span of 14 bases. The CDR3 is 16 amino acids. CDR1 and CDR2 (germline): ENHRY, SYGVKD. CDR3 protein: CAISESGRDNDTEAFF. The CDR3 DNA follows: TGTGCCATCAGTGAGTCTGGTAGGGATAACGACACTGAAGCTTTCTTT.